The 30 T cell receptor beta chains below all came from one sample that was sequenced in a study of control samples from healthy donors and cancer patients. The data were produced by immunoSEQ multiplex PCR, yet TCRdb's version contains in-frame clones alone and is incomplete. Among 70,000 to 100,000 clones listed, 85% to 90% were seen once. Material for sequencing was PBMCs. Receptor source: a woman in her fifties or sixties with head and neck cancer.

CDR3 nucleotides: TGCAGCGTTGGTTGGGTCAAAGAGACCCAGTACTTC. Translating it yields CSVGWVKETQYF. The gene calls are TRBV29-1 and TRBJ2-5, with D unresolved. CDR3 size: 12 residues. From germline, CDR1 is SQVTM and CDR2 ANQGSEA. Trimming stripped 4 bases from V and 3 bases from J, with 9 bases between.

The chain combines TRBV3-1 (or the pseudogene TRBV3-2) with TRBJ2-2, with D unclear. CDR3 size: 15 residues. Trimming pared 1 base from V and 5 bases from J, leaving 11 bases between. CDR1 and CDR2 (germline): LGHDT, YNNKEL (reference sequence). The CDR3 loop is CASSQVSAITGELFF. Written as DNA, the CDR3 is TGTGCCAGCAGCCAAGTGTCGGCCATTACCGGGGAGCTGTTTTTT.

The gene calls are TRBV10-2 and TRBJ1-4, with 10 bases fitting TRBD1. Trimming at V came to 5 bases and at J to 10 bases, leaving 10 bases not matched to a gene. The length of the CDR3 is 15 residues. Germline V gene sequence: CDR1 WSHSY, CDR2 SAAADI. The CDR3 protein is CASSQRQGALGKLFF. CDR3 nucleotides: TGCGCCAGCAGTCAGAGACAGGGGGCGCTCGGAAAACTGTTTTTT.

V and J are TRBV7-2 and TRBJ1-2, with a tentative D call TRBD1 (5 bases). The CDR3 runs to 14 residues. Per the germline V gene, CDR1 is SGHTA and CDR2 is FQGNSA. V lost 3 bases to trimming and J lost 3 bases, with 11 bases between them. CDR3 coding DNA: TGTGCCAGCAGCTTGAATCGACAGTACTATGGCTACACCTTC. It translates to CASSLNRQYYGYTF.

The chain couples TRBV5-8 to TRBJ2-1; no clear D. CDR1 is SGHTS, CDR2 YDEGEE, per germline. The CDR3 sequence is 11 residues long. V gave up 2 bases and J gave up 12 bases, with 9 bases separating them. CDR3 nucleotides: TGTGCCAGCAGCTTACAATTAGGGCAGTTCTTC. Translated: CASSLQLGQFF.

This chain uses TRBV15 with TRBJ2-5, with D perhaps TRBD2 (5 bases). The CDR3 is 15 residues long. Trimming cost V 3 bases and J 4 bases, with 15 bases left between them. Germline V gene lookup returns CDR1 LNHNV and CDR2 YYDKDF (reference sequence). This chain's CDR3 is CATSRPSLVGETQYF. The CDR3, as DNA: TGTGCCACCAGCAGGCCTAGCCTCGTCGGAGAGACCCAGTACTTC.

The chain has TRBV19 and TRBJ1-2, with 9 bases identical to TRBD1. This CDR3 has 16 residues. The V gene's germline CDR1 is LNHDA and CDR2 SQIVND (reference sequence). J lost 5 bases, V lost 4 bases, and 11 bases had no gene match. CDR3 nucleotides: TGTGCCAGTAGTAAGTCCCGGGACAGGGTCGGGTATGGCTACACCTTC. Its translation is CASSKSRDRVGYGYTF.

The genes are TRBV15 and TRBJ2-3, with a weak D call TRBD2 (7 bases). V lost 0 bases and J lost 1, with 14 bases in between. CDR3 length: 17 residues. Germline CDR1 and CDR2: LNHNV and YYDKDF (reference sequence). This chain's CDR3 is CATSRDRGGPGTDTQYF. The CDR3 DNA follows: TGTGCCACCAGCAGAGATAGGGGGGGCCCTGGCACAGATACGCAGTATTTT.

The chain employs TRBV11-3 and TRBJ2-2; 8 nucleotides match TRBD2. V gave up 5 bases and J gave up 1 base; unmatched junction bases: 9. Germline-derived CDR1 and CDR2 are SGHNT and YENEEA. This CDR3 spans 17 amino acids. The CDR3 coding sequence is TGTGCCAGCAGCACCAACGGACTAGCAGTGAACACCGGGGAGCTGTTTTTT. Translation gives CASSTNGLAVNTGELFF.

The V and J genes are TRBV5-1 and TRBJ2-1; 8 bases align to TRBD1. The V gene's germline CDR1 is SGHRS and CDR2 YFSETQ. V dropped 6 bases and J dropped 6; count of bases not matched to a gene: 5. The CDR3 is 13 residues long. CDR3: CASTMDRVNEQFF. CDR3 bases: TGCGCCAGCACCATGGACAGGGTCAATGAGCAGTTCTTC.

The CDR3 region is CASSESGMSTDTQYF. CDR3 DNA sequence: TGTGCCAGCAGTGAGAGCGGGATGTCCACAGATACGCAGTATTTT. V usage is TRBV2 and J usage is TRBJ2-3; 7 bases align to TRBD2. The CDR3 contains 15 residues. CDR1 and CDR2 (germline): SNHLY, FYNNEI. The V and J ends lost 3 bases and 2 bases, in that order; junction bases with no gene match: 5.

The chain employs TRBV5-5 and TRBJ2-1; no firm D call. CDR1 is SGHKS and CDR2 is YYEKEE in the germline V gene (reference sequence). Trimming left V 1 base short and J 0 bases short, with 8 bases between. The CDR3 has 15 amino acids. The CDR3 DNA follows: TGTGCCAGCAGCTTGATGGGCACCTCCTACAATGAGCAGTTCTTC. Residues: CASSLMGTSYNEQFF.

The chain has TRBV7-9 and TRBJ1-2; maybe TRBD1 (5 bases). The germline V gene encodes CDR1 SEHNR and CDR2 FQNEAQ (reference sequence). V lost 0 bases to trimming and J lost 6 bases, with 11 bases between them. The CDR3 length is 14 residues. The CDR3 loop is CASSLATVLDGYTF. Here the CDR3 DNA reads TGTGCCAGCAGCTTAGCGACAGTTTTAGATGGCTACACCTTC.

As concerns this clone: Other DNA sequences within the sample encode an identical CDR3. The rearrangement uses TRBV18 and TRBJ2-5, with a weak D call TRBD1 (6 bases). Germline CDR1 reads KGHSH; CDR2 reads LQKENI. This CDR3 has 14 residues. Between the trimmed V and J ends, which lost 3 bases and 2 bases, there was a span of 10 bases. For the CDR3, the DNA is TGTGCCAGCTCACCCCCGACAGGACAAGAGACCCAGTACTTC. Encoded protein: CASSPPTGQETQYF.

DNA for the CDR3: TGTGCCAGCAGTGGAGTTGGGAGCTACGAGCAGTACTTC. As protein: CASSGVGSYEQYF. The V call is TRBV2, the J call TRBJ2-7; D is perhaps TRBD2 (5 bases). Per the germline V gene, CDR1 is SNHLY and CDR2 is FYNNEI. With 4 bases removed from V and 3 bases from J, the gap between germline ends came to 10 bases. The CDR3 has 13 residues.

The genes are TRBV5-1 and TRBJ1-3, with a tentative D call TRBD1 (6 bases). This CDR3 comprises 16 residues. Deletions cut 5 bases from V and 4 bases from J, with 19 bases between. Germline V gives CDR1 SGHRS, CDR2 YFSETQ. The CDR3 loop is CASSLLGAGSGNTIYF. The CDR3, as DNA: TGCGCCAGCAGTCTTTTGGGGGCTGGGAGCGGAAACACCATATATTTT.

This CDR3 is CASSRNTGGNQPQHF. In DNA form, the CDR3 reads TGTGCCAGCAGCCGTAATACAGGGGGCAATCAGCCCCAGCATTTT. This chain links TRBV28 with TRBJ1-5; 7 bases line up with TRBD1. The CDR3 has 15 amino acids. The junction had 7 bases not matched to a gene; V was cut back by 6 bases and J by 2 bases. Germline values: CDR1 MDHEN, CDR2 SYDVKM.

The chain joins TRBV20-1 to TRBJ1-1, with TRBD1 as a possible D gene (6 bases). The V end lost 3 bases, the J end lost 4 bases, and 12 bases lay between the germline ends. The CDR3 runs 13 residues. Looked up from germline, CDR1 is DFQATT and CDR2 is SNEGSKA (reference sequence). The CDR3 sequence: CSASAGVRTEAFF. The CDR3 DNA reads as TGCAGTGCTAGTGCAGGGGTTCGCACTGAAGCTTTCTTT.

The rearrangement joins TRBV30 to TRBJ1-1, with 7 bases lining up with TRBD1. CDR1 is GTSNPN, CDR2 SVGIG, per germline (reference sequence). Trimming removed 6 bases from V and 0 bases from J; junction bases left unmatched: 4. This CDR3 contains 13 residues. This chain's CDR3 is CACPGQLNTEAFF. In nucleotides, the CDR3 is TGTGCCTGCCCGGGACAGCTGAACACTGAAGCTTTCTTT.

This chain connects TRBV6-6 to TRBJ2-6; 7 bases are a match to TRBD1. The germline CDR1 and CDR2 sequences are MNHNY and SVGAGI (reference sequence). Trimming cost V 5 bases and J 2 bases; bases outside gene matches: 3. The CDR3 contains 15 residues. CDR3 in DNA: TGTGCCAGCAGTCAGCAGGGGGCTGGGGCCAACGTCCTGACTTTC. As protein: CASSQQGAGANVLTF.

The rearrangement joins TRBV5-1 to TRBJ1-1; D gene uncertain. The V gene lost 0 bases and the J gene lost 1 base, with 7 bases spanning the gap. CDR1 is SGHRS and CDR2 is YFSETQ in the germline V gene. The CDR3 totals 14 residues. This CDR3 reads CASSLDEGNTEAFF. CDR3 bases: TGCGCCAGCAGCTTGGATGAGGGGAACACTGAAGCTTTCTTT.

The genes are TRBV5-6 and TRBJ1-3; D gene ambiguous. In germline, CDR1 is SGHDT, CDR2 YYEEEE. The ends were cut back, 1 base at V and 0 bases at J, with 14 bases in the middle. CDR3 length: 17 residues. In DNA, the CDR3 is TGTGCCAGCAGCTTGTTATCAGGACCGCTCTCTGGAAACACCATATATTTT. Translation gives CASSLLSGPLSGNTIYF.

This chain uses TRBV9 with TRBJ2-7; TRBD1 aligns across 10 bases. The trim removed 2 bases at V and 7 bases at J, leaving 9 bases unmatched. Looked up from germline, CDR1 is SGDLS and CDR2 is YYNGEE. CDR3 size: 15 residues. The CDR3 nucleotides read TGTGCCAGCAGCGTTGACCGGGACAGGGGCGGAGAGCAGTACTTC. Translation gives CASSVDRDRGGEQYF.

J is TRBJ1-1 and V is TRBV6-5, with a possible D match to TRBD1 (6 bases). CDR1 is MNHEY and CDR2 is SVGAGI in the germline V gene. The CDR3 is 14 amino acids. Trimming cost V 6 bases and J 5 bases, with 16 bases left between them. The CDR3 nucleotides are TGTGCCAGCAGCCGGAGCCAGGGGCTGACTGAAGCTTTCTTT. This encodes CASSRSQGLTEAFF.

The chain is built from TRBV27 and TRBJ1-5; TRBD1 is a possible D gene (6 bases). The CDR3 is made up of 15 amino acids. Looked up from germline, CDR1 is MNHEY and CDR2 is SMNVEV (reference sequence). V lost 5 bases, J lost 6 bases, and 17 bases lay in between. In DNA form, the CDR3 reads TGTGCCAGCAGTCCTAGCGGACAGATCATTCAGCCCCAGCATTTT. Amino acids: CASSPSGQIIQPQHF.

This rearrangement joins TRBV10-3 to TRBJ2-1; TRBD1 agrees at 9 bases. Germline V lookup: CDR1 ENHRY, CDR2 SYGVKD. CDR3 length: 16 amino acids. V gave up 2 bases and J gave up 2 bases; unmatched junction bases: 4. CDR3 nucleotide sequence: TGTGCCATCAGTGAGGACAGGGGGGTTACCTACAATGAGCAGTTCTTC. It codes for CAISEDRGVTYNEQFF.

The chain recombines TRBV5-1 with TRBJ1-1; 7 bases are a match to TRBD1. Trimming removed 4 bases from V and 3 bases from J; junction bases left unmatched: 9. This CDR3 region has 15 residues. CDR1 and CDR2 from the germline V gene are SGHRS and YFSETQ. CDR3 DNA sequence: TGCGCCAGCAGCGTCTCCGGGACAGTTGACACTGAAGCTTTCTTT. As protein: CASSVSGTVDTEAFF.

The chain carries TRBV29-1 and TRBJ1-1; 9 bases map to TRBD1. CDR3 size: 12 residues. J was trimmed by 5 bases and V by 7 bases; bases with no gene match: 5. Germline CDR1 reads SQVTM; CDR2 reads ANQGSEA. The CDR3 region is CSARDRVTEAFF. The CDR3 DNA reads as TGCAGCGCCCGGGACAGGGTAACTGAAGCTTTCTTT.

The chain uses TRBV6-1 and TRBJ1-2, with D tentatively TRBD1 (5 bases). CDR3 length: 13 amino acids. The V gene's germline CDR1 is MNHNS and CDR2 SASEGT. V was pared by 3 bases and J by 4 bases, with 9 bases between. CDR3 DNA sequence: TGTGCCAGCAGTGATCCAGGGTTCTATGGCTACACCTTC. This translates into CASSDPGFYGYTF.

This chain links TRBV5-4 with TRBJ2-3; TRBD2 agrees at 8 bases. There are 16 residues in the CDR3. Germline V gene sequence: CDR1 SGHNT, CDR2 YYREEE (reference sequence). V lost 4 bases, J lost 2 bases, and 9 bases stayed unmatched. The CDR3: CASSPEASGYTDTQYF. The CDR3 DNA is TGTGCCAGCAGCCCGGAGGCTAGCGGGTACACAGATACGCAGTATTTT.